This T cell receptor beta chain stems from a study of technical replicates of blood from several donors. Only in-frame clones appear in the TCRdb table, and some are missing; sequencing was by immunoSEQ multiplex PCR. Of some 60,000 clones listed, just under 90% are singletons. The CDR3 loop spans 16 amino acids. The V and J ends lost 6 bases and 4 bases respectively, with 21 bases between them. The germline V gene has CDR1 SEHNR and CDR2 FQNEAQ (reference sequence). The chain uses TRBV7-9 and TRBJ1-2; D unresolved. The receptor was derived from a human donor in good health. Some clones in this sample may be carry-over from other donors' samples. Sequenced input: PBMCs. CDR3 coding DNA: TGTGCCAGCAGTCACCCCCGTTCCCAGTGGGCCTATGGCTACACCTTC. Amino acids: CASSHPRSQWAYGYTF.